Sequencing of this T cell receptor beta chain was carried out in a study of human T cells and chemical hapten exposure. Original processing methods: Per sample, the median was approximately 100,000 TCRs, with values from around 24,000 to 710,000. TCRdb reanalysed the RACE reads using MiXCR and keeps one entry per CDR3 protein. Clone size and V and J calls follow TCRdb, not the original study. The top ten hold roughly 2.6% of the sample, which has over 300,000 distinct CDR3 sequences, 5.1% seen once. Notes on the study in general: No shift was seen in TCRs above 1 in 1000 frequency with DPC sensitization. A positive correlation with patch test score was found for PT1 expanded TCR counts. Alopecia was present in the donors, so their immune response may differ from healthy people's.

A word on this clonotype: Its cognate antigen is unknown.

Regarding time point: pre-sensitization, week 0. Treatment described: therapeutic diphenylcyclopropenone sensitization with weekly scalp DPC. Deletions cut 5 bases from V and 1 base from J, with 11 bases between. The germline V gene encodes CDR1 DFQATT and CDR2 SNEGSKA (reference sequence). This CDR3 region has 13 residues. The chain links TRBV20-1 to TRBJ1-1; TRBD1 is a possible D gene (5 bases). The sequences come from whole blood, collected in connection with sensitization to the hapten diphenylcyclopropenone (DPC). The receptor comes from a woman aged 45-60 years with alopecia areata. Some clones in this sample may be carry-over from other donors' samples. The CDR3 sequence is CSAGRDQNTEAFF. The CDR3 nucleotides read TGCAGTGCTGGCCGGGACCAGAACACTGAAGCTTTCTTT.